This T cell receptor (beta chain) was sequenced for a study of T cell responses to AZD1222 COVID-19 vaccine. The assay was immunoSEQ multiplex PCR, and TCRdb's table has in-frame clones only and misses some. The sample lists about 200,000 clones; roughly 94% were seen once. Findings and limits, study-wide: Only after the peak T cell response were repertoires sampled. Only six or seven AZD1222 recipients tested seropositive at baseline.

A note on this clone: Its target is not known.

The sequence was collected from an adult who received the MenACWY meningococcal vaccine as a control. Sequenced material: peripheral blood, taken 28 days after the second dose of the MenACWY control vaccine.

The CDR3: CASSELARAPYEQYF. The CDR3 nucleotides are TGTGCCAGCAGTGAACTGGCCAGGGCGCCTTACGAGCAGTACTTC. The chain uses TRBV6-1 and TRBJ2-7; a weak D match, TRBD1 (5 bases). Trimming removed 2 bases at V and 4 bases at J, with 15 bases between. The CDR3 contains 15 residues. Germline CDR1 and CDR2: MNHNS and SASEGT.